This T cell receptor (beta chain) derives from a study of T-cell memory formation after mild COVID-19. In this sample, this clonotype turned up a few times. The CDR3 has 15 residues. The V gene's germline CDR1 is SGHAT and CDR2 FQNNGV. J was trimmed by 5 bases and V by 5 bases; bases with no gene match: 8. TCRdb re-derived calls from the 5' RACE reads in MiXCR, one entry per CDR3 protein. The sample yields hundreds of thousands of distinct CDR3 sequences, 12% to 15% seen once. The J gene is TRBJ2-7, the V gene TRBV11-2, with 11 bases aligning to TRBD2. The sequencing sample was made of PBMCs or a T cell subset sorted from them (not recorded which). The source is a man between 18 and 35 years old who had mild COVID-19 (a few samples of this study predate the infection). Cell type and time point are not known. The DNA for the CDR3 is TGTGCCAGCAGCCCCCAACTAGCGGGGGTCAACGAGCAGTACTTC. Residues: CASSPQLAGVNEQYF.